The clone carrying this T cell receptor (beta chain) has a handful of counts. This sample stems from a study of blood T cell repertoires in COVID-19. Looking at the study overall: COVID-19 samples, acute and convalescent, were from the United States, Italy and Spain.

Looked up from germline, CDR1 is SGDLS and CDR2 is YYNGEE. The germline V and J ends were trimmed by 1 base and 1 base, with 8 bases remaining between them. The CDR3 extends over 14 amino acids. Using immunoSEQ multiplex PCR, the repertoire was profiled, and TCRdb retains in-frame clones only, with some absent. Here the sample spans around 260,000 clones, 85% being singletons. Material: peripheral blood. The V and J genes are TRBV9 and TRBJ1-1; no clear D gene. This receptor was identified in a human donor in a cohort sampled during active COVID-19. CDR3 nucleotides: TGTGCCAGCAGCGTATTAGCCGAGAACACTGAAGCTTTCTTT. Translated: CASSVLAENTEAFF.